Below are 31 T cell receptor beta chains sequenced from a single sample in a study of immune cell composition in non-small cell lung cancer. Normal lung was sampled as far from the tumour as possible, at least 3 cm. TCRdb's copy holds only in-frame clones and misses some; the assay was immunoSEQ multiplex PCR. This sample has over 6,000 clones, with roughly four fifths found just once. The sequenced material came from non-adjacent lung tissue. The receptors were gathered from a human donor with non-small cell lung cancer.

The CDR3 nucleotides read TGTGCCAGCAGCTTGATTAACACCGGGGAGCTGTTTTTT. Translation: CASSLINTGELFF. The chain carries TRBV11-3 and TRBJ2-2; D not certain. The germline V and J ends were trimmed by 3 bases and 2 bases, with 4 bases remaining between them. Germline CDR1 SGHNT, CDR2 YENEEA. The CDR3 is 13 residues long. The variable domain in full, completed from reference TRBV11-3 and TRBJ2-2, reads EAGVVQSPRYKIIEKKQPVAFWCNPISGHNTLYWYLQNLGQGPELLIRYENEEAVDDSQLPKDRFSAERLKGVDSTLKIQPAELGDSAVYLCASSLINTGELFFGEGSRLTVL.

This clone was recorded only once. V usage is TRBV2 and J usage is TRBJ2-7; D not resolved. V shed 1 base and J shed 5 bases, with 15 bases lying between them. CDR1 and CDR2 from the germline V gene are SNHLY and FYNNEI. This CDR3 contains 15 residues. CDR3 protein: CASSEGTGGPNEQYF. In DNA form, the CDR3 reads TGTGCCAGCAGTGAAGGAACGGGTGGGCCCAACGAGCAGTACTTC.

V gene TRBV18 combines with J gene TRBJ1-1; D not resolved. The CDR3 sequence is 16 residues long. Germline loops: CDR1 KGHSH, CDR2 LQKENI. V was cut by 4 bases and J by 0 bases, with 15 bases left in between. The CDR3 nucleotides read TGTGCCAGCTCACAGAGGTCAGAGAGAGTGAACACTGAAGCTTTCTTT. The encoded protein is CASSQRSERVNTEAFF. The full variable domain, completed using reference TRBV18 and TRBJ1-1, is NAGVMQNPRHLVRRRGQEARLRCSPMKGHSHVYWYRQLPEEGLKFMVYLQKENIIDESGMPKERFSAEFPKEGPSILRIQQVVRGDSAAYFCASSQRSERVNTEAFFGQGTRLTVV.

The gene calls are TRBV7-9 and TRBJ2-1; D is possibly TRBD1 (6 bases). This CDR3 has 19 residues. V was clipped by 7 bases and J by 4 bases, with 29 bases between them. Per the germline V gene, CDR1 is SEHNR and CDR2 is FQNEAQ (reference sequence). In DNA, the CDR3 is TGTGCCAGCAACAATCACCGAGGGTTCAGGGGCAAGTTGTACAATGAGCAGTTCTTC. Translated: CASNNHRGFRGKLYNEQFF.

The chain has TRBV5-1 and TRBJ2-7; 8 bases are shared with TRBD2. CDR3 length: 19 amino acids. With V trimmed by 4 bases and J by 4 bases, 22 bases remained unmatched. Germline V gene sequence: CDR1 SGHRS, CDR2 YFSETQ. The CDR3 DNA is TGCGCCAGCAGCGTACGCGGAGCGGGGGACTTACTGGCCCCATACGAGCAGTACTTC. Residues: CASSVRGAGDLLAPYEQYF.

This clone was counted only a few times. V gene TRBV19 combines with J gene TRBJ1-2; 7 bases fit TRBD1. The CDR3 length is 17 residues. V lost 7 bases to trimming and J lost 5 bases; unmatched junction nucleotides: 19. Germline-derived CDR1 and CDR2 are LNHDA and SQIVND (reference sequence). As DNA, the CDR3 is TGTGCCAGTACCGACTTGGCTCAGGGGGACCGCGGTTATGGCTACACCTTC. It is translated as CASTDLAQGDRGYGYTF.

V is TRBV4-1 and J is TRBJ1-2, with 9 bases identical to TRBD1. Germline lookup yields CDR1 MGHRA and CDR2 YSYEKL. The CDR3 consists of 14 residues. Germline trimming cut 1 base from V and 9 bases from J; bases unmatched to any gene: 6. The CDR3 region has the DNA TGCGCCAGCAGCCAAGTGGGACAGGGCGGTCGCTACACCTTC. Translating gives CASSQVGQGGRYTF.

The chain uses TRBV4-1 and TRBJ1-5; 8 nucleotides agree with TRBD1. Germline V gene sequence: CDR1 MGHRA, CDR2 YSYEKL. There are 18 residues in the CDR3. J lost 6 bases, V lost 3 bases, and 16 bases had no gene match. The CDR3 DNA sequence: TGCGCCAGCAGCCATCCGATTGCTGGACAGGGTCAGAGTCAGCCCCAGCATTTT. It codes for CASSHPIAGQGQSQPQHF.

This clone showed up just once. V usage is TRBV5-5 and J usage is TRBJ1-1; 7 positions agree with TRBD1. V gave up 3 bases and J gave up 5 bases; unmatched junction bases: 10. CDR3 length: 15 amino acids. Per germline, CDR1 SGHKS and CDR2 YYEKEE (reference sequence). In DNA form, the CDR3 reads TGTGCCAGCAGCTGGCTGGAGACAGGGAGAACTGAAGCTTTCTTT. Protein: CASSWLETGRTEAFF.

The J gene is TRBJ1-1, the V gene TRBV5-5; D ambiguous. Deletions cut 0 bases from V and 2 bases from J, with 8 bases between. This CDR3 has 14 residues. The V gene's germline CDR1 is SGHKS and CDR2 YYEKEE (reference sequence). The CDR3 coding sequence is TGTGCCAGCAGCTTGGCTTTAGCCAACACTGAAGCTTTCTTT. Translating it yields CASSLALANTEAFF. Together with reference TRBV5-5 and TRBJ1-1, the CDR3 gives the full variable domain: DAGVTQSPTHLIKTRGQQVTLRCSPISGHKSVSWYQQVLGQGPQFIFQYYEKEERGRGNFPDRFSARQFPNYSSELNVNALLLGDSALYLCASSLALANTEAFFGQGTRLTVV.

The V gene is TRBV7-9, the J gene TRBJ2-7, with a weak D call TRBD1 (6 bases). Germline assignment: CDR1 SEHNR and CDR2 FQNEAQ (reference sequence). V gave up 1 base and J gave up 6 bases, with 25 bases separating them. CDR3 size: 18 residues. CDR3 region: CASSLVMSPPAPGAEQYF. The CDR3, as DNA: TGTGCCAGCAGCTTAGTCATGTCCCCACCCGCCCCAGGGGCCGAGCAGTACTTC.

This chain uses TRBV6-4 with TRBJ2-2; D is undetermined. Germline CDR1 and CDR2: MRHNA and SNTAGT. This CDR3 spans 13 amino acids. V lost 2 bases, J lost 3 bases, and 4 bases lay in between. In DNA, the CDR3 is TGTGCCAGCAGTGACAGGGACACCGGGGAGCTGTTTTTT. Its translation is CASSDRDTGELFF.

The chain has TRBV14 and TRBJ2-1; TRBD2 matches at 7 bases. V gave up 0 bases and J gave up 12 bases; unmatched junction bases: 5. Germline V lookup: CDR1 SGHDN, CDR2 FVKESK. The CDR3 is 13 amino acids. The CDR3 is CASSQDGRERQFF. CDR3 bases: TGTGCCAGCAGCCAAGATGGGAGGGAAAGGCAGTTCTTC.

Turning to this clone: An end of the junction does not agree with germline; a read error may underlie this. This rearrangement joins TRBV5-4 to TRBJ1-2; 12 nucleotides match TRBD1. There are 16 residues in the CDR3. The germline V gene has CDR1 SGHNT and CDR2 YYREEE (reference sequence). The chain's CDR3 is CASSPGTGGLPYGYTF. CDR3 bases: TGCGCCAGCAGCCCGGGGACAGGGGGCCTCCCCTATGGCTACACCTTC.

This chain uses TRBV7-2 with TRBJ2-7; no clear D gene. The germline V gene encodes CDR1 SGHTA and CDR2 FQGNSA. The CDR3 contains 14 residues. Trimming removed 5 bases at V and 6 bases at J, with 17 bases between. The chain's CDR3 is CASSPIVWEGEQYF. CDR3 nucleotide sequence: TGTGCCAGCAGCCCGATCGTTTGGGAAGGCGAGCAGTACTTC.

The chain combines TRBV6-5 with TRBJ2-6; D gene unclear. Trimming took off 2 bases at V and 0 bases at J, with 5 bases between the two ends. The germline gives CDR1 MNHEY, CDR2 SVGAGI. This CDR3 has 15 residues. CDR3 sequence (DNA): TGTGCCAGCAGTTACGGGTTCTCTGGGGCCAACGTCCTGACTTTC. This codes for CASSYGFSGANVLTF.

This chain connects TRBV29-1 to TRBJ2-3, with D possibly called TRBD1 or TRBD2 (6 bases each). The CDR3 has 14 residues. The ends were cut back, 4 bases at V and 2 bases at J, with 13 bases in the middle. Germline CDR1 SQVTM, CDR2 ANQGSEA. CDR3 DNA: TGCAGCGTTGTATGGGGGGCCCTCACAGATACGCAGTATTTT. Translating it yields CSVVWGALTDTQYF.

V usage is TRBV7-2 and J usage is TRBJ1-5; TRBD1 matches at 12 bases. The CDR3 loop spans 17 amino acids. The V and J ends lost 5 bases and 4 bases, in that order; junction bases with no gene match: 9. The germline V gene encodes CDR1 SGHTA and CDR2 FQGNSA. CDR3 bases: TGTGCCAGCAGCCCACGAGGGACAGGGGGCAGGAATCAGCCCCAGCATTTT. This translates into CASSPRGTGGRNQPQHF.

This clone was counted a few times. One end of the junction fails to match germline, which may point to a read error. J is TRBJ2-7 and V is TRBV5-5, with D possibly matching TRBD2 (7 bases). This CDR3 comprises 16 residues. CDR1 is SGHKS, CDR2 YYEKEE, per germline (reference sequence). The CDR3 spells CASSQDLGGGYSEQYF. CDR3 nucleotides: TGCGCCAGCAGCCAAGATTTGGGGGGGGGCTACTCCGAGCAGTACTTC.

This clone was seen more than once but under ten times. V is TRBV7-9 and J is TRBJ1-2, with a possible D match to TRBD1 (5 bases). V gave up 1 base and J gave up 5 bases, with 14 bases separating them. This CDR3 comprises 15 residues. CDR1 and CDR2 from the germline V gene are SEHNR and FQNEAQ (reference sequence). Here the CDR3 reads CASSLEDMGRYGYTF. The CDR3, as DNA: TGTGCCAGCAGCTTAGAGGACATGGGACGTTATGGCTACACCTTC. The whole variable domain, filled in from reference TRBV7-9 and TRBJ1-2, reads DTGVSQNPRHKITKRGQNVTFRCDPISEHNRLYWYRQTLGQGPEFLTYFQNEAQLEKSRLLSDRFSAERPKGSFSTLEIQRTEQGDSAMYLCASSLEDMGRYGYTFGSGTRLTVV.

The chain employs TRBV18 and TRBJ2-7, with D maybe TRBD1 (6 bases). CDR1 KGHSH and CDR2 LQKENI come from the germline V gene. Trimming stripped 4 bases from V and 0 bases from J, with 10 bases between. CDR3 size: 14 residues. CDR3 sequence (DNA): TGTGCCAGCTCACGGGACACCAACTCCTACGAGCAGTACTTC. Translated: CASSRDTNSYEQYF.

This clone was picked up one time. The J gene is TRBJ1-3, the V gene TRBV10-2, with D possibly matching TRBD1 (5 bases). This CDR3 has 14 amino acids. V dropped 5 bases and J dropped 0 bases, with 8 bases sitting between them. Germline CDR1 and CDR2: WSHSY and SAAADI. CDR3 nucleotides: TGCGCCAGCAGTTACGACAGCTCTGGAAACACCATATATTTT. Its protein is CASSYDSSGNTIYF.

CDR3 sequence reads: CASSSLGQGGNQPQHF. As DNA, the CDR3 is TGTGCCAGCAGCTCCTTGGGACAGGGGGGCAATCAGCCCCAGCATTTT. This rearrangement joins TRBV28 to TRBJ1-5, with TRBD1 matching over 11 bases. CDR3 length: 16 residues. The J segment lost 2 bases and the V segment lost 6 bases, leaving 6 bases of the junction unmatched. CDR1 and CDR2 (germline): MDHEN, SYDVKM.

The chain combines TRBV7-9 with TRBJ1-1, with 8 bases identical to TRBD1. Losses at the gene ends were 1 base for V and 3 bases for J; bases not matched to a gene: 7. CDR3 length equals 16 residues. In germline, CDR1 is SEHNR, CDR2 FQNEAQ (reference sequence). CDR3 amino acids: CASSLGTGWEDTEAFF. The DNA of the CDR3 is TGTGCCAGCAGCTTAGGGACAGGGTGGGAGGACACTGAAGCTTTCTTT.

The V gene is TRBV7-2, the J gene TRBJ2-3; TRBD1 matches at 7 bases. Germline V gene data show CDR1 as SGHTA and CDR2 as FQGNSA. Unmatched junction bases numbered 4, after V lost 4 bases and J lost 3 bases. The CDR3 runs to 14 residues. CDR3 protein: CASSSTTGTDTQYF. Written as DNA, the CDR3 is TGTGCCAGCAGCTCGACGACAGGGACAGATACGCAGTATTTT.

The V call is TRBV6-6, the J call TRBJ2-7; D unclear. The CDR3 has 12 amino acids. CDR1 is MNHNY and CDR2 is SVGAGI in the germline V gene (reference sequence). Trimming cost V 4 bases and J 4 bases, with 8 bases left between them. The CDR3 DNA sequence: TGTGCCAGCAGTTCAACAGCGTACGAGCAGTACTTC. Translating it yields CASSSTAYEQYF.

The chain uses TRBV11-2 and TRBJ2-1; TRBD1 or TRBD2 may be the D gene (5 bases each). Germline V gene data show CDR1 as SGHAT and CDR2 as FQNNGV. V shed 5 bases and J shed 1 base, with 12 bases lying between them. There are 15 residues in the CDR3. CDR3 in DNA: TGTGCCAGCAGCGTTGGGACGGAATCCTACAATGAGCAGTTCTTC. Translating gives CASSVGTESYNEQFF.

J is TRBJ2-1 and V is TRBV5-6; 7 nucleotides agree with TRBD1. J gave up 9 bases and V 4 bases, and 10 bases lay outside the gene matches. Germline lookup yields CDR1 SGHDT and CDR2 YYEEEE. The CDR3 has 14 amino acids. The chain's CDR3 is CASSPLTGTGEQFF. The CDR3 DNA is TGTGCCAGCAGCCCACTGACAGGGACGGGTGAGCAGTTCTTC.

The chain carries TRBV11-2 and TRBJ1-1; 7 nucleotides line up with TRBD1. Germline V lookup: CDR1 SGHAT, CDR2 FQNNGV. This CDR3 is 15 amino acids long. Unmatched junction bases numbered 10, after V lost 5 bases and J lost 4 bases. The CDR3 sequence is CASSNSQGWSTEAFF. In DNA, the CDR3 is TGTGCCAGCAGCAATTCACAGGGGTGGAGCACTGAAGCTTTCTTT. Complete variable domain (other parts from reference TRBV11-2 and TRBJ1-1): EAGVAQSPRYKIIEKRQSVAFWCNPISGHATLYWYQQILGQGPKLLIQFQNNGVVDDSQLPKDRFSAERLKGVDSTLKIQPAKLEDSAVYLCASSNSQGWSTEAFFGQGTRLTVV.

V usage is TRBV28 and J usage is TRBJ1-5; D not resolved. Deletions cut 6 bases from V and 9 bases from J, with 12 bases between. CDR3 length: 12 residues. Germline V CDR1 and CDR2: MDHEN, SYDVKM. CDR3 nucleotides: TGTGCCAGCAGCCTCCCACGCGGGCCCCAGCATTTT. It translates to CASSLPRGPQHF.

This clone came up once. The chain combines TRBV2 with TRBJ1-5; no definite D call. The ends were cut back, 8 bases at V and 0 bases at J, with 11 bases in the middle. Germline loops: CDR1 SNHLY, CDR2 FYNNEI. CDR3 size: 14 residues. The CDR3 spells CASGEGYSNQPQHF. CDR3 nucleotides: TGTGCCAGCGGAGAGGGATATAGCAATCAGCCCCAGCATTTT.